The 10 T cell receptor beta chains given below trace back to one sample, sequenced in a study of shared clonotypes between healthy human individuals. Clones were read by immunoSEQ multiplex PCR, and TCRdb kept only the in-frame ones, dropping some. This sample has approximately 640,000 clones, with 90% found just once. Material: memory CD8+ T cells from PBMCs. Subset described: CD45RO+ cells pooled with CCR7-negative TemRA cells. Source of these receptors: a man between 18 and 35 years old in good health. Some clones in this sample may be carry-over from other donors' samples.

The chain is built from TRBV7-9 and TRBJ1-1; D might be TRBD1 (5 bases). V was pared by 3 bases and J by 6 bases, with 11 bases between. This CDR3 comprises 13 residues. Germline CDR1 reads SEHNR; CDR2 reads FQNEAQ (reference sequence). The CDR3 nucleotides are TGTGCCAGCAGCTTCGGGGGAGCGGCTGAAGCTTTCTTT. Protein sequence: CASSFGGAAEAFF.

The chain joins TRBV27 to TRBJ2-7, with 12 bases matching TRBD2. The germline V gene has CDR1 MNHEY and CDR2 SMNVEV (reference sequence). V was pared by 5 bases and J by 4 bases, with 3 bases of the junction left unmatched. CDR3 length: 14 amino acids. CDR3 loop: CASSILAGGYEQYF. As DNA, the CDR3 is TGTGCCAGCAGTATACTAGCGGGAGGTTACGAGCAGTACTTC.

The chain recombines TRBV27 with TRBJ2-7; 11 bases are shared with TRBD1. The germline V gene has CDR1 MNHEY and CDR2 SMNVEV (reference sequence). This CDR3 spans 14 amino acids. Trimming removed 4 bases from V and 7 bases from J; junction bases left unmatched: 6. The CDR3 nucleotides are TGTGCCAGCAGTTGGGGACAGGGGGTAAGGGAGCAGTACTTC. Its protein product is CASSWGQGVREQYF.

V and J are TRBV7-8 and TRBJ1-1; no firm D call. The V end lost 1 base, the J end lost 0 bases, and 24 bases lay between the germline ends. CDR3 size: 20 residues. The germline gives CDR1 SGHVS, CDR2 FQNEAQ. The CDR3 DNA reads TGTGCCAGCAGCTTAGGAGGCGCAGTAGGTCCTGAGACTATGAACACTGAAGCTTTCTTT. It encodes CASSLGGAVGPETMNTEAFF.

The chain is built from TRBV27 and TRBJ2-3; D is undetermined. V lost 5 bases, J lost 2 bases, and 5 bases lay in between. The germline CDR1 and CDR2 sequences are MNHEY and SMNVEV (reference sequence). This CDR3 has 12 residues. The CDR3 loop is CASSQLTDTQYF. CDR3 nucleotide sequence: TGTGCCAGCAGTCAACTCACAGATACGCAGTATTTT.

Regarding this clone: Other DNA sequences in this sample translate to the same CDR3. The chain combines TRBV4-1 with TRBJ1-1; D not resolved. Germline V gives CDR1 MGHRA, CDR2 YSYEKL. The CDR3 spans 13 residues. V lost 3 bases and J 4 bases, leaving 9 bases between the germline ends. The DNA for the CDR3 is TGCGCCAGCAGCCAGGATTGGGGCACTGAAGCTTTCTTT. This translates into CASSQDWGTEAFF.

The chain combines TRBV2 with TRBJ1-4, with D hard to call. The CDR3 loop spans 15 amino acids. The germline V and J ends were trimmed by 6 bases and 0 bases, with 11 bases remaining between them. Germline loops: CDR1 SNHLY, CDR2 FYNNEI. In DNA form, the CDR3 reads TGTGCCAGCAGAGTTTTCGGGGCAACTAATGAAAAACTGTTTTTT. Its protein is CASRVFGATNEKLFF.

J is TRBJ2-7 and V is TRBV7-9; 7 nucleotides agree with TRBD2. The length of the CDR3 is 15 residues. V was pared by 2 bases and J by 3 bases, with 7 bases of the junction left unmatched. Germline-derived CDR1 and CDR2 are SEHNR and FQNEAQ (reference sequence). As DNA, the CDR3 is TGTGCCAGCAGCTTACTAAGCGGGACTGACTACGAGCAGTACTTC. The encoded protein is CASSLLSGTDYEQYF.

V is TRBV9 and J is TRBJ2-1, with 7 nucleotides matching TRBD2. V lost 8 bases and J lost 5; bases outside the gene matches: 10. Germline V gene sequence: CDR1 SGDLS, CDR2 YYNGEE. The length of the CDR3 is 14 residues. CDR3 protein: CASNSAGPNNEQFF. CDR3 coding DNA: TGTGCCAGTAATTCAGCGGGACCAAACAATGAGCAGTTCTTC.

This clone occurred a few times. The CDR3 reads CSVEDRGWTSGWSYLSSYEQYF. The DNA for the CDR3 is TGCAGCGTTGAAGATCGTGGGTGGACTAGCGGGTGGTCTTACCTGAGCTCCTACGAGCAGTACTTC. The gene calls are TRBV29-1 and TRBJ2-7; 11 positions match TRBD2. V lost 0 bases, J lost 0 bases, and 22 bases stayed unmatched. Germline CDR1 SQVTM, CDR2 ANQGSEA. The CDR3 covers 22 residues.